The TCR beta chain described here comes from a study of cytomegalovirus exposure and HLA in healthy donors. On the study more broadly: The Caucasian-associated ancestry cluster contained about four fifths of the 398 genotyped donors.

Study-wide findings and caveats: In an earlier analysis, productive rearrangement rates for most beta V segments clustered near 87% or 30%.

PCR involved 60 Vbeta and 13 Jbeta primers. Produced via immunoSEQ multiplex PCR; TCRdb's table is partial and in-frame only. Here the sample spans about 190,000 clones, around 79% being singletons. A remark on this clone: Its antigen is unidentified.

The TCR comes from a woman aged 18-35 years in good health and CMV-seronegative. The sequenced material came from PBMCs.

The chain's CDR3 is CASSFRTAYEQYF. The CDR3 DNA reads TGCGCCAGCAGCTTCAGGACAGCCTACGAGCAGTACTTC. This chain connects TRBV5-1 to TRBJ2-7; possibly TRBD1 for D (6 bases). CDR1 and CDR2 (germline): SGHRS, YFSETQ. V dropped 2 bases and J dropped 2 bases, with 8 bases sitting between them. The CDR3 covers 13 residues.